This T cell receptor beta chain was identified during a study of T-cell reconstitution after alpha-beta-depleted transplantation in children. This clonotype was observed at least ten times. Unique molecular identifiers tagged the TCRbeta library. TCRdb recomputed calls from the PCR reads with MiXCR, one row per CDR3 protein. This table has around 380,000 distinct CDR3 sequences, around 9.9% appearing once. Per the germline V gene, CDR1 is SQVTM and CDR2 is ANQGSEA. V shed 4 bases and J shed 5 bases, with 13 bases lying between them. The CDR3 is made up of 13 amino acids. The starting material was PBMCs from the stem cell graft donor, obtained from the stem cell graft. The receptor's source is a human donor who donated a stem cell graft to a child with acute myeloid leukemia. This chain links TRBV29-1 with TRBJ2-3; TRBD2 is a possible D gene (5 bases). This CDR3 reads CSVVSGRGDTQYF. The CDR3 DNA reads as TGCAGCGTTGTTAGTGGTCGGGGAGATACGCAGTATTTT.